This record covers a single TCR beta chain. Its target is unknown. This sample is drawn from a study of human T cells and chemical hapten exposure. Study in general: Sensitization involved placing 2% DPC onto a roughly 2 cm by roughly 2 cm region of upper inner arm skin. Patients, predominantly female, presented with alopecia areata, totalis or universalis. Study-level results: Controls had significantly fewer large CDR3 similarity clusters than were formed by expanded TCRs.

CDR3 length: 13 amino acids. Germline V gene sequence: CDR1 SEHNR, CDR2 FQNEAQ (reference sequence). The V and J ends lost 5 bases and 2 bases respectively, with 10 bases between them. TCRdb re-called the RACE reads through MiXCR, storing one row per CDR3 protein. The repertoire holds about 190,000 distinct CDR3 sequences, with 24% as singletons. Time point specified: patch test 3, about 24 weeks after DPC sensitization. This sample's treatment: therapeutic diphenylcyclopropenone sensitization with weekly scalp DPC. At every patch-test visit, blood was drawn before the patch test was applied. The specimen was whole blood, collected in connection with sensitization to the hapten diphenylcyclopropenone (DPC). This chain uses TRBV7-9 with TRBJ2-7; possibly TRBD2 for D (5 bases). This TCR was recovered from a woman aged 40 to 50 with alopecia areata. Some clones in this sample may be carry-over from other donors' samples. Written as DNA, the CDR3 is TGTGCCAGCAGCCTCCCCGGGGCCTACGAGCAGTACTTC. It specifies CASSLPGAYEQYF.